The clone carrying this T cell receptor (beta chain) was recorded only once. Its specificity is not known. The germline V gene has CDR1 SGHRS and CDR2 YFSETQ. This CDR3 spans 13 amino acids. With V trimmed by 4 bases and J by 4 bases, 2 bases remained unmatched. Measured with immunoSEQ multiplex PCR; TCRdb has only the in-frame clones, and not every one. The sample records roughly 120,000 clones, 90% to 95% being singletons. This sample is part of a study of brain T cells in children with intractable seizures. Sequencing was limited to surgery cases with top T cell transcript signatures in brain tissue. Patients received at least one anti-epileptic drug before surgery. General study points: Patients' HCMV serostatus was unknown; virus specificity rests on CDR3 similarity alone.

The V and J genes are TRBV5-1 and TRBJ1-1; 9 positions agree with TRBD1. This TCR came from a boy in the first two years of life with hemimegalencephaly and intractable seizures. This sample comprised peripheral blood, obtained at surgery. CDR3 DNA sequence: TGCGCCAGCAGCGTGACAGGGGGCACTGAAGCTTTCTTT. This encodes CASSVTGGTEAFF.